A selection of T cell receptor beta chains follows, all from one sample in a study of technical replicates of blood from four donors. Assay: immunoSEQ multiplex PCR; the TCRdb copy retains only in-frame clones and omits some. The table lists some 70,000 clones, less than 98% of them singletons. Sequencing used T cells isolated from PBMCs. These receptors were collected from a human donor in good health. The CDR3 runs from the conserved cysteine through the conserved F or W. D genes are given only for firm matches. Clone size, where shown, is once, few, many, or a class for clones that have expanded.

.,TRBD2,TRBJ2-1,TRBV6-4,CASRGSAGDSYNEQFF,TGTGCCAGCAGAGGAAGCGCGGGAGACTCCTACAATGAGCAGTTCTTC
.,.,TRBJ2-7,TRBV25-1,CASLRTVELEQYF,TGTGCCAGCCTCCGGACAGTTGAGCTCGAGCAGTACTTC
.,TRBD1,TRBJ2-7,TRBV6-5,CASSKRQGSYEQYF,TGTGCCAGCAGTAAGAGACAGGGTTCCTACGAGCAGTACTTC
.,.,TRBJ1-2,TRBV27,CASSQGSGGYTF,TGTGCCAGCAGCCAAGGGAGTGGGGGCTACACCTTC
.,.,TRBJ1-4,TRBV6-6,CASSYSAGMNEKLFF,TGTGCCAGCAGTTACTCGGCCGGGATGAATGAAAAACTGTTTTTT
.,.,TRBJ2-3,TRBV6-5,CASSYRYRVPTDTQYF,TGTGCCAGCAGTTACCGTTACAGGGTCCCCACAGATACGCAGTATTTT
.,.,TRBJ2-7,TRBV6-1,CASSAQVTNEQYF,TGTGCCAGCAGTGCACAGGTAACTAACGAGCAGTACTTC
.,.,TRBJ2-2,TRBV30,CAWKLTNTGELFF,TGTGCCTGGAAACTAACGAACACCGGGGAGCTGTTTTTT
.,.,TRBJ1-1,TRBV9,CASSVASENTEAFF,TGTGCCAGCAGCGTAGCTTCAGAAAACACTGAAGCTTTCTTT
.,.,TRBJ2-7,TRBV10-3,CAISEMEGRRAYEQYF,TGTGCCATCAGTGAGATGGAGGGAAGAAGGGCCTACGAGCAGTACTTC
.,TRBD1,TRBJ2-7,TRBV6-1,CASNVLTGLTYEQYF,TGTGCCAGCAATGTCTTGACAGGGCTAACCTACGAGCAGTACTTC
.,.,TRBJ2-2,TRBV30,CAWTQTLGSTGELFF,TGTGCCTGGACTCAGACTTTAGGTTCTACCGGGGAGCTGTTTTTT
.,.,TRBJ1-5,TRBV4-1,CASSQEGGIGNQPQHF,TGCGCCAGCAGCCAAGAGGGGGGAATTGGCAATCAGCCCCAGCATTTT
.,.,TRBJ2-7,TRBV18,CASSPDSYEQYF,TGTGCCAGCTCCCCGGACAGTTACGAGCAGTACTTC
.,TRBD1,TRBJ1-5,TRBV29-1,CSVTGQGDQPQHF,TGCAGCGTGACGGGACAGGGGGATCAGCCCCAGCATTTT
.,.,TRBJ2-2,TRBV4-2,CASSQDPPAGVTGELFF,TGTGCCAGCAGCCAAGATCCGCCCGCGGGCGTCACCGGGGAGCTGTTTTTT
.,.,TRBJ1-3,TRBV5-6,CASSLTASGNTIYF,TGTGCCAGCAGCCTGACAGCCTCTGGAAACACCATATATTTT
once,.,TRBJ1-3,TRBV4-1,CASSLGLADTIYF,TGCGCCAGCAGCCTCGGACTTGCGGACACCATATATTTT
.,.,TRBJ1-1,TRBV19,CASSLGRNTEAFF,TGTGCCAGTAGCCTGGGCAGGAACACTGAAGCTTTCTTT
.,.,TRBJ1-4,TRBV2,CASKTRQSTNEKLFF,TGTGCCAGCAAAACACGACAGTCAACTAATGAAAAACTGTTTTTT
.,.,TRBJ1-5,TRBV19,CASSIGYSNQPQHF,TGTGCCAGTAGTATAGGCTATAGCAATCAGCCCCAGCATTTT
.,.,TRBJ2-7,TRBV27,CASSLSGLQVPLAYEQYF,TGTGCCAGCAGTTTATCGGGATTACAGGTCCCTTTAGCATACGAGCAGTACTTC
.,TRBD1,TRBJ2-3,TRBV5-1,CASSLTGGYTDTQYF,TGCGCCAGCAGCTTGACAGGGGGATACACAGATACGCAGTATTTT
once,.,TRBJ1-2,TRBV10-2,CASSYSRTANYGYTF,TGCGCCAGCAGCTATTCAAGGACAGCTAACTATGGCTACACCTTC
.,.,TRBJ2-5,TRBV6-6,CASRRQATLRETQYF,TGTGCCAGCAGAAGACAGGCCACCCTCCGAGAGACCCAGTACTTC
.,.,TRBJ1-1,TRBV7-6,CASSLLLTEAFF,TGTGCCAGCAGCCTCCTACTTACTGAAGCTTTCTTT
.,TRBD2,TRBJ2-1,TRBV25-1,CAIREGQVQFF,TGTGCCATAAGGGAGGGGCAGGTGCAGTTCTTC
.,.,TRBJ2-7,TRBV11-1,CASSLEVHSGTYEQYF,TGTGCCAGCAGCTTAGAAGTACATAGCGGCACCTACGAGCAGTACTTC
.,.,TRBJ2-7,TRBV11-3,CASSFGGSYEQYF,TGTGCCTCCTCGTTCGGAGGCTCCTACGAGCAGTACTTC
.,.,TRBJ1-1,TRBV11-3,CASSAGGKNTEAFF,TGTGCCAGCAGCGCGGGGGGCAAGAACACTGAAGCTTTCTTT
.,.,TRBJ2-1,TRBV4-3,CASSQDPGLDEQFF,TGCGCCAGCAGCCAAGATCCGGGTCTGGATGAGCAGTTCTTC
.,.,TRBJ2-4,TRBV11-2,CASSFLDRSRKNIQYF,TGTGCCAGCAGCTTCCTCGACAGGAGTAGGAAAAACATTCAGTACTTC
.,TRBD1,TRBJ2-1,TRBV7-9,CASSLTPYRGITSYNEQFF,TGTGCCAGCAGCTTAACCCCGTACAGGGGGATAACCTCCTACAATGAGCAGTTCTTC